This TCR beta chain was recorded in a study of cytomegalovirus exposure and HLA in healthy donors. General study points: Listed as cytomegalovirus-associated were over 150 TCR beta chains. A missense variant in DCLRE1C was later tied to TCR beta V- and J-gene trimming. Indistinguishable V segments such as TRBV6-2 and TRBV6-3 were excluded.

Regarding this clone: The antigen is not known.

It was with 60 Vbeta and 13 Jbeta primers that the PCR ran. Some clones are missing from TCRdb's copy, which holds only in-frame ones; the method was immunoSEQ multiplex PCR. The table shows over 150,000 clones, with 80% occurring only once. This CDR3 is built from 15 residues. In germline, CDR1 is PRHDT, CDR2 FYEKMQ (reference sequence). Between the trimmed V and J ends, which lost 5 bases and 1 base, there was a span of 14 bases. The donors were healthy bone marrow donors. This chain connects TRBV13 to TRBJ1-2; no firm D call. This TCR derives from a man younger than 35 in good health and CMV-seropositive. Sequences were obtained from PBMCs. The CDR3 nucleotides read TGTGCCAGCAGCCAAAGCTGGAGACGTAACTATGGCTACACCTTC. Its protein is CASSQSWRRNYGYTF.